The next 5 T cell receptor beta chains were all read from a single sample in a study of blood T cell repertoires in COVID-19. Only in-frame clones appear in the TCRdb table, and some are missing; sequencing was by immunoSEQ multiplex PCR. Of under 95,000 clones listed, around three quarters were seen once; the top ten hold around 6%. The sample taken for sequencing was peripheral blood. These receptor sequences come from a man in his fifties or sixties with active or convalescent COVID-19.

The rearrangement uses TRBV19 and TRBJ1-3; maybe TRBD1 (5 bases). The CDR3 has 14 amino acids. Germline V gives CDR1 LNHDA, CDR2 SQIVND (reference sequence). V lost 10 bases and J 4 bases, leaving 17 bases between the germline ends. The CDR3 DNA sequence: TGTGCCACCTCCCCGACAGCACTCGGAAACACCATATATTTT. It codes for CATSPTALGNTIYF.

V gene TRBV6-4 combines with J gene TRBJ1-2, with D perhaps matching TRBD1 (5 bases). CDR1 and CDR2 from the germline V gene are MRHNA and SNTAGT. Deletions cut 2 bases from V and 9 bases from J, with 13 bases between. The CDR3 loop spans 13 amino acids. CDR3 residues: CASSDDSMRSYTF. The CDR3 DNA reads as TGTGCCAGCAGTGACGACAGTATGCGAAGCTACACCTTC.

V is TRBV19 and J is TRBJ2-5, with 15 bases fitting TRBD2. Germline-derived CDR1 and CDR2 are LNHDA and SQIVND (reference sequence). Trimming removed 5 bases from V and 3 bases from J; junction bases left unmatched: 4. The CDR3 is 16 amino acids. The CDR3 nucleotides are TGTGCCAGTAGTTTGGGACTAGCGGGGGGAGAAGAGACCCAGTACTTC. This translates into CASSLGLAGGEETQYF.

In this sample, this clone turned up a few times. This chain connects TRBV5-1 to TRBJ2-3; TRBD2 matches 7 bases. Unmatched junction bases numbered 3, after V lost 0 bases and J lost 2 bases. This CDR3 has 15 residues. Germline values: CDR1 SGHRS, CDR2 YFSETQ. The DNA for the CDR3 is TGCGCCAGCAGCTTGGAGAGCGGGGTCACAGATACGCAGTATTTT. Its protein product is CASSLESGVTDTQYF.

This clone was observed a few times. This sequence joins TRBV10-3 and TRBJ1-5; 9 bases agree with TRBD1. Germline CDR1 and CDR2: ENHRY and SYGVKD. The CDR3 is 15 residues long. J gave up 6 bases and V 2 bases, and 5 bases lay outside the gene matches. DNA of the CDR3: TGTGCCATCAGTGAGGGTGGGGACAGGGTTCAGCCCCAGCATTTT. It encodes CAISEGGDRVQPQHF.